Presented here are 31 T cell receptor beta chains from one specimen sequenced in a study of shared clonotypes between healthy human individuals. Only in-frame clones appear in the TCRdb table, and some are missing; sequencing was by immunoSEQ multiplex PCR. The data contain a few million clones, about 90% of them singletons. The specimen sequenced was naive CD4+ T cells from PBMCs. Subset defined: CD45RA+ positively selected. The receptor set was obtained from a man between 18 and 29 years old in good health. Some clones in this sample may be carry-over from other donors' samples.

V gene TRBV28 combines with J gene TRBJ1-3; D is unresolved. The V end lost 2 bases, the J end lost 1 base, and 15 bases lay between the germline ends. CDR3 length: 17 amino acids. The germline gives CDR1 MDHEN, CDR2 SYDVKM. The CDR3 sequence is CASSLIMGSRSGNTIYF. The CDR3 bases are TGTGCCAGCAGTTTAATCATGGGCAGCCGTTCTGGAAACACCATATATTTT.

This clone was seen only once. The chain carries TRBV6-6 and TRBJ2-7; D is undetermined. Trimming removed 7 bases from V and 6 bases from J, with 13 bases in between. Germline V gene sequence: CDR1 MNHNY, CDR2 SVGAGI (reference sequence). The CDR3 length is 12 residues. CDR3 coding DNA: TGTGCCAGCACCCTGGGCGGAGCCGAGCAGTACTTC. This sequence encodes CASTLGGAEQYF.

This chain uses TRBV29-1 with TRBJ2-1, with 16 bases identical to TRBD2. This CDR3 has 14 amino acids. Germline V gives CDR1 SQVTM, CDR2 ANQGSEA. The J segment lost 7 bases and the V segment lost 8 bases, leaving 5 bases of the junction unmatched. The CDR3 nucleotides are TGCAGCCCGGGACTAGCGGGGGGGAGGAATGAGCAGTTCTTC. It yields the protein CSPGLAGGRNEQFF.

This clone was recorded once. This chain joins TRBV4-1 and TRBJ2-6; possible D gene TRBD2, 6 bases. CDR1 and CDR2 from the germline V gene are MGHRA and YSYEKL. This CDR3 has 16 residues. V lost 5 bases and J lost 2, with 13 bases in between. CDR3 sequence (DNA): TGCGCCAGCAGCGCTCTGGGGGGAGCTGGGGCCAACGTCCTGACTTTC. Translated, it gives CASSALGGAGANVLTF.

V gene TRBV11-2 combines with J gene TRBJ2-3; the match to TRBD1 covers 7 bases. CDR3 length: 17 residues. V lost 5 bases, J lost 0 bases, and 11 bases stayed unmatched. The germline gives CDR1 SGHAT, CDR2 FQNNGV. The CDR3 here is CASSGGEGARSTDTQYF. In DNA, the CDR3 is TGTGCCAGCAGCGGGGGCGAGGGGGCTCGGAGCACAGATACGCAGTATTTT.

The rearrangement joins TRBV7-2 to TRBJ1-1; D remains ambiguous. V was trimmed by 1 base and J by 4 bases, leaving 7 bases between them. The CDR3 runs to 13 residues. Germline loops: CDR1 SGHTA, CDR2 FQGNSA. The CDR3 loop reads CASSLERLTEAFF. The CDR3 bases are TGTGCCAGCAGCTTAGAAAGGCTCACTGAAGCTTTCTTT.

V usage is TRBV9 and J usage is TRBJ2-1; D is ambiguous. Trimming cost V 0 bases and J 4 bases, with 8 bases left between them. There are 14 residues in the CDR3. Germline values: CDR1 SGDLS, CDR2 YYNGEE. Here the CDR3 reads CASSVAWGYNEQFF. The CDR3 nucleotides are TGTGCCAGCAGCGTAGCATGGGGTTACAATGAGCAGTTCTTC.

The chain has TRBV28 and TRBJ2-7; 15 nucleotides match TRBD2. Germline lookup yields CDR1 MDHEN and CDR2 SYDVKM. V shed 4 bases, J shed 6 bases, and the junction held 10 bases outside the gene matches. This CDR3 is built from 17 residues. The DNA for the CDR3 is TGTGCCAGCAGTTCCGGGACTAGCGGGAGGCACTCTTTCGAGCAGTACTTC. Its protein product is CASSSGTSGRHSFEQYF.

V is TRBV5-1 and J is TRBJ2-7; TRBD1 aligns across 12 bases. J was trimmed by 4 bases and V by 1 base; bases with no gene match: 9. The CDR3 is 17 amino acids. Germline values: CDR1 SGHRS, CDR2 YFSETQ. Written as DNA, the CDR3 is TGCGCCAGCAGCTTGTCGGGACAGGGGGCGAGAGGGTACGAGCAGTACTTC. Translating it yields CASSLSGQGARGYEQYF.

The chain links TRBV11-1 to TRBJ2-7; D is perhaps TRBD2 (5 bases). Germline V gives CDR1 SGHAT, CDR2 FQDESV (reference sequence). Deletions cut 5 bases from V and 4 bases from J, with 12 bases between. The CDR3 covers 13 residues. CDR3 residues: CASSRQLVYEQYF. The CDR3 DNA is TGTGCCAGCAGCCGTCAACTAGTTTACGAGCAGTACTTC.

This chain connects TRBV5-4 to TRBJ1-3; no firm D call. CDR1 and CDR2 from the germline V gene are SGHNT and YYREEE (reference sequence). The CDR3 is made up of 14 amino acids. With 4 bases removed from V and 2 bases from J, the gap between germline ends came to 10 bases. The CDR3, as DNA: TGTGCCAGCAGCGGCCGGGAGGCTGGAAACACCATATATTTT. Its protein is CASSGREAGNTIYF.

The chain employs TRBV5-1 and TRBJ2-1; 10 bases match TRBD2. Germline lookup yields CDR1 SGHRS and CDR2 YFSETQ. V shed 2 bases, J shed 6 bases, and the junction held 8 bases outside the gene matches. The CDR3 totals 16 residues. As DNA, the CDR3 is TGCGCCAGCAGCTTTTTGACTAGCGGGTTAGGCAATGAGCAGTTCTTC. This translates into CASSFLTSGLGNEQFF.

This chain joins TRBV7-3 and TRBJ2-3, with 10 bases aligning to TRBD2. The V and J ends lost 3 bases and 4 bases, in that order; junction bases with no gene match: 1. The CDR3 covers 14 residues. The germline V gene has CDR1 SGHTA and CDR2 FQGTGA. The CDR3: CASSLSGRADTQYF. CDR3 bases: TGTGCCAGCAGCTTGAGCGGGAGGGCAGATACGCAGTATTTT. Filled out from reference TRBV7-3 and TRBJ2-3, the complete variable domain reads GAGVSQTPSNKVTEKGKYVELRCDPISGHTALYWYRQSLGQGPEFLIYFQGTGAADDSGLPNDRFFAVRPEGSVSTLKIQRTERGDSAVYLCASSLSGRADTQYFGPGTRLTVL.

Notes on this clone: This specimen includes other DNA sequences encoding the same CDR3. The V and J genes are TRBV11-3 and TRBJ2-3; 7 bases align to TRBD1. The CDR3 is 14 amino acids. V trimming: 1 base; J trimming: 4 bases; junction bases outside the gene matches: 2. The germline V gene has CDR1 SGHNT and CDR2 YENEEA. The CDR3 sequence: CASSLGQGADTQYF. CDR3 in DNA: TGTGCCAGCAGCTTAGGGCAGGGGGCAGATACGCAGTATTTT.

This rearrangement joins TRBV9 to TRBJ2-1; 8 nucleotides line up with TRBD2. The V gene's germline CDR1 is SGDLS and CDR2 YYNGEE. The CDR3 extends over 15 amino acids. V dropped 0 bases and J dropped 2; count of bases not matched to a gene: 1. The DNA for the CDR3 is TGTGCCAGCAGCGTAGCGGGGGGGACCTACAATGAGCAGTTCTTC. Translating gives CASSVAGGTYNEQFF.

The chain carries TRBV18 and TRBJ2-1, with 8 positions matching TRBD2. Germline assignment: CDR1 KGHSH and CDR2 LQKENI. This CDR3 spans 14 amino acids. The J segment lost 7 bases and the V segment lost 4 bases, leaving 6 bases of the junction unmatched. The CDR3 DNA follows: TGTGCCAGCTCACTATCCGGGACTAGAAATGAGCAGTTCTTC. Protein product: CASSLSGTRNEQFF. Together with reference TRBV18 and TRBJ2-1, the CDR3 gives the full variable domain: NAGVMQNPRHLVRRRGQEARLRCSPMKGHSHVYWYRQLPEEGLKFMVYLQKENIIDESGMPKERFSAEFPKEGPSILRIQQVVRGDSAAYFCASSLSGTRNEQFFGPGTRLTVL.

The genes are TRBV10-1 and TRBJ2-7, with 9 bases identical to TRBD1. Germline-derived CDR1 and CDR2 are WNHNN and SYGVQD (reference sequence). The ends lost 6 bases at V and 7 bases at J; junction bases unmatched: 10. The CDR3 runs to 14 residues. The CDR3 region has the DNA TGCGCCAGCAGCAACCGGGACAGGGTCGGGGAGCAGTACTTC. Protein: CASSNRDRVGEQYF.

CDR3 amino acids: CASSPPRARYYEQYF. The CDR3 DNA sequence: TGCGCCAGCAGCCCCCCGAGGGCCAGGTACTACGAGCAGTACTTC. The rearrangement joins TRBV4-1 to TRBJ2-7; tentative D call: TRBD2 (5 bases). This CDR3 region has 15 residues. In germline, CDR1 is MGHRA, CDR2 YSYEKL. The ends were cut back, 4 bases at V and 3 bases at J, with 16 bases in the middle.

This clone is a singleton in its sample. The CDR3 bases are TGTGCCAGCAGCCCCCCCGAGGCTCTTCAGTACTTC. This sequence encodes CASSPPEALQYF. This sequence joins TRBV7-9 and TRBJ2-4; no definite D call. This CDR3 comprises 12 residues. V shed 5 bases and J shed 11 bases, with 13 bases lying between them. The germline CDR1 and CDR2 sequences are SEHNR and FQNEAQ (reference sequence). Using reference TRBV7-9 and TRBJ2-4 for the parts outside the CDR3, the full variable domain is DTGVSQNPRHKITKRGQNVTFRCDPISEHNRLYWYRQTLGQGPEFLTYFQNEAQLEKSRLLSDRFSAERPKGSFSTLEIQRTEQGDSAMYLCASSPPEALQYFGAGTRLSVL.

The count of this clone is one. The chain has TRBV29-1 and TRBJ2-3; tentatively, D is TRBD1 (6 bases). CDR3 length: 12 amino acids. V lost 7 bases and J lost 3, with 11 bases in between. Germline assignment: CDR1 SQVTM and CDR2 ANQGSEA. The DNA of the CDR3 is TGCAGCGGAGACAGGAGAACAGATACGCAGTATTTT. Encoded protein: CSGDRRTDTQYF.

Regarding this clone: Other DNA sequences within the sample encode an identical CDR3. J is TRBJ2-7 and V is TRBV18; no reliable D call. The germline CDR1 and CDR2 sequences are KGHSH and LQKENI. The germline V and J ends were trimmed by 3 bases and 1 base, with 4 bases remaining between them. This CDR3 is 12 amino acids long. CDR3 region: CASSPQSYEQYF. The CDR3 nucleotides are TGTGCCAGCTCACCTCAGTCCTACGAGCAGTACTTC.

The V gene is TRBV18, the J gene TRBJ1-1; D is unresolved. Trimming pared 1 base from V and 1 base from J, leaving 10 bases between. The length of the CDR3 is 15 residues. Germline V lookup: CDR1 KGHSH, CDR2 LQKENI. CDR3 sequence (DNA): TGTGCCAGCTCACCACTCTGGCAGGAGAACACTGAAGCTTTCTTT. Protein: CASSPLWQENTEAFF. Looking up the rest from reference TRBV18 and TRBJ1-1 gives the full variable domain: NAGVMQNPRHLVRRRGQEARLRCSPMKGHSHVYWYRQLPEEGLKFMVYLQKENIIDESGMPKERFSAEFPKEGPSILRIQQVVRGDSAAYFCASSPLWQENTEAFFGQGTRLTVV.

The rearrangement joins TRBV5-6 to TRBJ2-5; D gene unclear. Germline V gene lookup returns CDR1 SGHDT and CDR2 YYEEEE. The CDR3 contains 12 residues. Trimming removed 0 bases from V and 5 bases from J, with 5 bases in between. CDR3 amino acids: CASSLDRETQYF. CDR3 in DNA: TGTGCCAGCAGCTTGGATCGGGAGACCCAGTACTTC.

The chain has TRBV28 and TRBJ1-1; the D is unclear. The CDR3 runs to 14 residues. Trimming removed 5 bases at V and 6 bases at J, with 16 bases between. The germline CDR1 and CDR2 sequences are MDHEN and SYDVKM. The CDR3 loop reads CASSPSIREPEAFF. Here the CDR3 DNA reads TGTGCCAGCAGTCCATCTATTAGGGAACCTGAAGCTTTCTTT. Full variable domain (remainder filled in from reference TRBV28 and TRBJ1-1): DVKVTQSSRYLVKRTGEKVFLECVQDMDHENMFWYRQDPGLGLRLIYFSYDVKMKEKGDIPEGYSVSREKKERFSLILESASTNQTSMYLCASSPSIREPEAFFGQGTRLTVV.

The gene calls are TRBV11-1 and TRBJ1-1; no clear D gene. V lost 1 base, J lost 6 bases, and 15 bases lay in between. This CDR3 is built from 15 residues. The germline V gene encodes CDR1 SGHAT and CDR2 FQDESV (reference sequence). In nucleotides, the CDR3 is TGTGCCAGCAGCTTAGTCCGCGGACTGATGTCTGAAGCTTTCTTT. It encodes CASSLVRGLMSEAFF.

The CDR3 region is CASSPGRNPGQGAGTEAFF. The CDR3 bases are TGTGCCAGCTCACCGGGGAGGAATCCGGGACAGGGGGCTGGGACTGAAGCTTTCTTT. The chain employs TRBV18 and TRBJ1-1; 12 bases agree with TRBD1. V trimming: 3 bases; J trimming: 5 bases; junction bases outside the gene matches: 16. Germline CDR1 and CDR2: KGHSH and LQKENI. The CDR3 extends over 19 amino acids.

The V call is TRBV28, the J call TRBJ2-7; the match to TRBD1 covers 7 bases. This CDR3 has 13 residues. The V segment lost 5 bases and the J segment 7 bases; nucleotides outside the gene matches: 8. From germline, CDR1 is MDHEN and CDR2 SYDVKM. In nucleotides, the CDR3 is TGTGCCAGCAGTGGTACAGGGGTTCGGGAGCAGTACTTC. Amino acid sequence: CASSGTGVREQYF.

The chain has TRBV11-3 and TRBJ2-2; no reliable D call. Trimming left V 0 bases short and J 6 bases short, with 5 bases between. The germline V gene has CDR1 SGHNT and CDR2 YENEEA. The CDR3 loop spans 13 amino acids. The CDR3 region has the DNA TGTGCCAGCAGCTTAGACGGCGCCGGGGAGCTGTTTTTT. Translating it yields CASSLDGAGELFF.

The rearrangement uses TRBV6-4 and TRBJ1-2; possibly TRBD1 for D (5 bases). Germline V gene sequence: CDR1 MRHNA, CDR2 SNTAGT. Trimming removed 3 bases from V and 3 bases from J, with 8 bases in between. The CDR3 contains 13 residues. CDR3 in amino acids: CASSEGLHYGYTF. The CDR3, as DNA: TGTGCCAGCAGTGAGGGACTGCACTATGGCTACACCTTC.

This chain connects TRBV28 to TRBJ1-1; 9 bases map to TRBD1. Germline CDR1 is MDHEN and CDR2 is SYDVKM. The CDR3 has 18 residues. V trimming: 1 base; J trimming: 3 bases; junction bases outside the gene matches: 12. CDR3 in DNA: TGTGCCAGCAGTTTATCGGGACAGGGTGGCAGATTGGACACTGAAGCTTTCTTT. It is translated as CASSLSGQGGRLDTEAFF.

This clone was detected a few times. The chain has TRBV5-1 and TRBJ2-7; 7 bases align to TRBD1. V was clipped by 3 bases and J by 0 bases; unmatched bases: 6. The germline CDR1 and CDR2 sequences are SGHRS and YFSETQ. The CDR3 runs to 15 residues. The CDR3: CASSSTGAASYEQYF. The CDR3 DNA reads TGCGCCAGCAGCTCCACAGGGGCCGCCTCCTACGAGCAGTACTTC.